This TCR beta chain derives from a study of blood T cells in healthy people across ages. The CDR3 is 14 amino acids. Germline V gene lookup returns CDR1 MGHDK and CDR2 SYGVNS. Trimming stripped 2 bases from V and 5 bases from J, with 12 bases between. This clonotype turned up a few times. What it binds is not known. Study-level points and caveats: Long-lived donors exceeded aged donors in naive CD4+ cells and diversity.

Sample-barcoded 5' priming and a J-beta primer mix drove a second PCR of roughly 7 to 11 cycles. Each CDR3 protein gets one entry after TCRdb re-called the 5' RACE reads with MiXCR. Here the sample spans fewer than 1,000,000 distinct CDR3 sequences, under 45% being singletons. The specimen was blood. The sequence derives from a man between 60 and 70 years old in good health. The V and J genes are TRBV25-1 and TRBJ2-5; possibly TRBD2 for D (5 bases). CDR3 bases: TGTGCCAGCAGTGAACAAGGTCGAGGGGAGACCCAGTACTTC. Translating gives CASSEQGRGETQYF.